These 28 T cell receptor beta chains were sequenced from one sample in a study of cytomegalovirus exposure and HLA in healthy donors. The PCR was carried out with 60 Vbeta primers and 13 Jbeta primers. This table comes from immunoSEQ multiplex PCR, and its TCRdb copy is limited to in-frame clones, with some not included. The table lists about 190,000 clones. The source material was PBMCs. These receptors came from a man aged 30 to 45 in good health and CMV-seronegative.

The chain employs TRBV15 and TRBJ2-1; weak D call: TRBD2 (6 bases). V was cut by 5 bases and J by 5 bases, with 16 bases left in between. Germline CDR1 and CDR2: LNHNV and YYDKDF (reference sequence). The CDR3 contains 15 residues. CDR3 amino acids: CATSPGRGFHNEQFF. In DNA form, the CDR3 reads TGTGCCACCAGCCCCGGGAGAGGATTCCACAATGAGCAGTTCTTC. The full variable domain, with the rest looked up from reference TRBV15 and TRBJ2-1, is DAMVIQNPRYQVTQFGKPVTLSCSQTLNHNVMYWYQQKSSQAPKLLFHYYDKDFNNEADTPDNFQSRRPNTSFCFLDIRSPGLGDTAMYLCATSPGRGFHNEQFFGPGTRLTVL.

The rearrangement links TRBV7-9 to TRBJ2-1; possible D gene TRBD1, 6 bases. The V gene lost 5 bases and the J gene lost 4 bases, with 9 bases spanning the gap. The length of the CDR3 is 13 residues. Germline CDR1 SEHNR, CDR2 FQNEAQ (reference sequence). The CDR3 protein is CASSGTGYNEQFF. The DNA for the CDR3 is TGTGCCAGCAGCGGCACAGGGTACAATGAGCAGTTCTTC. Variable domain in full (rest from reference TRBV7-9 and TRBJ2-1): DTGVSQNPRHKITKRGQNVTFRCDPISEHNRLYWYRQTLGQGPEFLTYFQNEAQLEKSRLLSDRFSAERPKGSFSTLEIQRTEQGDSAMYLCASSGTGYNEQFFGPGTRLTVL.

The J gene is TRBJ2-2, the V gene TRBV5-1; possible D gene TRBD1, 6 bases. V gave up 1 base and J gave up 3 bases, with 16 bases separating them. The CDR3 runs to 17 residues. Germline CDR1 SGHRS, CDR2 YFSETQ. The CDR3 DNA reads as TGCGCCAGCAGCTTGCGGAACAGGGCCCCGGACACCGGGGAGCTGTTTTTT. It translates to CASSLRNRAPDTGELFF. The full variable domain, in which reference TRBV5-1 and TRBJ2-2 provide the parts outside the CDR3, is KAGVTQTPRYLIKTRGQQVTLSCSPISGHRSVSWYQQTPGQGLQFLFEYFSETQRNKGNFPGRFSGRQFSNSRSEMNVSTLELGDSALYLCASSLRNRAPDTGELFFGEGSRLTVL.

V is TRBV29-1 and J is TRBJ2-5; the D gene is possibly TRBD1 (5 bases). Per the germline V gene, CDR1 is SQVTM and CDR2 is ANQGSEA. Trimming left V 2 bases short and J 4 bases short, with 11 bases between. This CDR3 comprises 13 residues. CDR3 residues: CSVERGGLETQYF. The CDR3 coding sequence is TGCAGCGTTGAAAGGGGTGGGCTAGAGACCCAGTACTTC.

This chain links TRBV11-2 with TRBJ2-1, with 11 bases matching TRBD2. V dropped 2 bases and J dropped 9; count of bases not matched to a gene: 6. The germline CDR1 and CDR2 sequences are SGHAT and FQNNGV. The CDR3 is 15 residues long. CDR3 sequence reads: CASSLLAGGVGEQFF. The CDR3 coding sequence is TGTGCCAGCAGCTTACTAGCGGGGGGAGTTGGTGAGCAGTTCTTC.

The rearrangement joins TRBV7-3 to TRBJ2-3, with no clear D. The V and J ends lost 6 bases and 4 bases respectively, with 14 bases between them. Germline values: CDR1 SGHTA, CDR2 FQGTGA. The CDR3 has 14 amino acids. Written as DNA, the CDR3 is TGTGCCAGCAGTCCCAGTTACGTGGCAGATACGCAGTATTTT. Encoded protein: CASSPSYVADTQYF.

V and J are TRBV19 and TRBJ2-5; D remains unclear. V was clipped by 4 bases and J by 5 bases, with 5 bases between them. Germline CDR1 LNHDA, CDR2 SQIVND (reference sequence). This CDR3 is 11 amino acids long. The CDR3 coding sequence is TGTGCCAGTAGTAACGAGGAGACCCAGTACTTC. Translated: CASSNEETQYF. The whole variable domain, filled in from reference TRBV19 and TRBJ2-5, reads DGGITQSPKYLFRKEGQNVTLSCEQNLNHDAMYWYRQDPGQGLRLIYYSQIVNDFQKGDIAEGYSVSREKKESFPLTVTSAQKNPTAFYLCASSNEETQYFGPGTRLLVL.

The rearrangement uses TRBV11-3 and TRBJ2-4; D is ambiguous. Trimming took off 4 bases at V and 3 bases at J, with 10 bases between the two ends. Germline CDR1 SGHNT, CDR2 YENEEA. The CDR3 is 14 residues long. CDR3 coding DNA: TGTGCCAGCAGCTCCCCGGGTCTCAAAAACATTCAGTACTTC. It translates to CASSSPGLKNIQYF.

This rearrangement joins TRBV19 to TRBJ2-7; 9 bases agree with TRBD1. The CDR3 is 16 amino acids. The germline CDR1 and CDR2 sequences are LNHDA and SQIVND (reference sequence). V dropped 5 bases and J dropped 2; count of bases not matched to a gene: 10. The CDR3 loop reads CASSHEGGQGTYEQYF. CDR3 bases: TGTGCCAGTAGTCACGAAGGGGGACAGGGTACCTACGAGCAGTACTTC.

The J gene is TRBJ2-2, the V gene TRBV10-1; TRBD1 matches 9 bases. Germline CDR1 and CDR2: WNHNN and SYGVQD (reference sequence). This CDR3 contains 16 residues. With V trimmed by 3 bases and J by 3 bases, 5 bases remained unmatched. The DNA for the CDR3 is TGCGCCAGCAGTGAAACGGGACAGGGAGACACCGGGGAGCTGTTTTTT. It specifies CASSETGQGDTGELFF.

The chain employs TRBV7-9 and TRBJ2-5, with D uncertain. Germline V gene sequence: CDR1 SEHNR, CDR2 FQNEAQ (reference sequence). The V and J ends lost 7 bases and 2 bases respectively, with 17 bases between them. There are 15 residues in the CDR3. This CDR3 is CASNPLTDAQETQYF. CDR3 bases: TGTGCCAGCAACCCTTTGACTGACGCACAAGAGACCCAGTACTTC. Drawing the rest from reference TRBV7-9 and TRBJ2-5, the complete variable domain is DTGVSQNPRHKITKRGQNVTFRCDPISEHNRLYWYRQTLGQGPEFLTYFQNEAQLEKSRLLSDRFSAERPKGSFSTLEIQRTEQGDSAMYLCASNPLTDAQETQYFGPGTRLLVL.

J is TRBJ2-1 and V is TRBV7-8, with 7 nucleotides matching TRBD1. CDR1 and CDR2 (germline): SGHVS, FQNEAQ. J lost 5 bases, V lost 5 bases, and 12 bases had no gene match. The CDR3 contains 16 residues. CDR3 residues: CASSITTGRADNEQFF. CDR3 DNA: TGTGCCAGCAGCATCACGACAGGGCGCGCCGACAATGAGCAGTTCTTC.

V gene TRBV30 combines with J gene TRBJ2-1; 8 bases line up with TRBD2. The CDR3 has 14 residues. Germline loops: CDR1 GTSNPN, CDR2 SVGIG (reference sequence). Trimming took 3 bases from V and 7 from J; bases not matched to a gene: 8. The CDR3 sequence is CAWSALAGQNEQFF. The CDR3 DNA reads as TGTGCCTGGAGCGCCTTAGCGGGGCAGAATGAGCAGTTCTTC.

The CDR3 loop reads CASSLLGARYEQYF. The CDR3 DNA reads TGTGCCAGCAGCTTATTGGGGGCCCGCTACGAGCAGTACTTC. J is TRBJ2-5 and V is TRBV7-2, with TRBD1 as a possible D gene (6 bases). The J call may be faulty, since TRBJ2-7 better matches the DNA end. This CDR3 has 14 amino acids. Germline V gives CDR1 SGHTA, CDR2 FQGNSA.

The genes are TRBV30 and TRBJ2-3, with D perhaps TRBD2 (5 bases). Germline V gene data show CDR1 as GTSNPN and CDR2 as SVGIG (reference sequence). V shed 2 bases and J shed 6 bases, with 9 bases lying between them. This CDR3 spans 12 amino acids. CDR3 bases: TGTGCCTGGAGTCCGCGGACTGATACGCAGTATTTT. Protein: CAWSPRTDTQYF.

The J gene is TRBJ1-2, the V gene TRBV5-4; D perhaps matches TRBD1 (6 bases). Germline CDR1 and CDR2: SGHNT and YYREEE (reference sequence). The V end lost 0 bases, the J end lost 8 bases, and 23 bases lay between the germline ends. This CDR3 spans 17 amino acids. Written as DNA, the CDR3 is TGTGCCAGCAGCTTGGAGGGAGGGAGACAGGCCCCCGGGGGCTACACCTTC. Its protein product is CASSLEGGRQAPGGYTF.

This chain uses TRBV10-3 with TRBJ2-5, with 12 bases that match TRBD2. This CDR3 has 16 residues. Germline-derived CDR1 and CDR2 are ENHRY and SYGVKD. V gave up 6 bases and J gave up 0 bases; unmatched junction bases: 5. The CDR3 is CAIRNGLAGYQETQYF. The CDR3 nucleotides read TGTGCCATCAGGAACGGACTAGCGGGATACCAAGAGACCCAGTACTTC.

The J gene is TRBJ2-7, the V gene TRBV10-1, with D possibly matching TRBD1 (6 bases). Trimming took 8 bases from V and 1 from J, leaving 15 bases between them. The CDR3 is made up of 14 amino acids. Germline V lookup: CDR1 WNHNN, CDR2 SYGVQD (reference sequence). In DNA, the CDR3 is TGCGCCAGCTCGAGAGGGGGATCTTCCTACGAGCAGTACTTC. The encoded protein is CASSRGGSSYEQYF.

This rearrangement joins TRBV6-1 to TRBJ2-1; D may be TRBD2 (7 bases). CDR3 length: 14 residues. Trimming took 10 bases from V and 7 from J, leaving 20 bases between them. CDR1 and CDR2 from the germline V gene are MNHNS and SASEGT. CDR3 residues: CATEGGSMGNEQFF. The CDR3 bases are TGTGCCACAGAGGGGGGGAGTATGGGGAATGAGCAGTTCTTC.

The rearrangement joins TRBV5-1 to TRBJ1-3; D ambiguous. Trimming pared 0 bases from V and 0 bases from J, leaving 7 bases between. CDR1 is SGHRS and CDR2 is YFSETQ in the germline V gene. The CDR3 runs to 15 residues. The chain's CDR3 is CASSLDRVSGNTIYF. CDR3 bases: TGCGCCAGCAGCTTGGATCGGGTCTCTGGAAACACCATATATTTT.

V usage is TRBV10-1 and J usage is TRBJ2-1, with D unresolved. The CDR3 is 17 amino acids. V shed 6 bases and J shed 0 bases, with 18 bases lying between them. From germline, CDR1 is WNHNN and CDR2 SYGVQD (reference sequence). Here the CDR3 reads CASSAVVSVSSYNEQFF. CDR3 nucleotide sequence: TGCGCCAGCAGCGCGGTAGTGTCGGTGAGCTCCTACAATGAGCAGTTCTTC.

About this clone: Other DNA sequences from this sample encode an identical CDR3 as well. This rearrangement joins TRBV6-5 to TRBJ1-2, with a possible D match to TRBD1 (5 bases). Per the germline V gene, CDR1 is MNHEY and CDR2 is SVGAGI. CDR3 length equals 13 residues. V was clipped by 0 bases and J by 8 bases, with 10 bases between them. The CDR3 nucleotides are TGTGCCAGCAGTTACTCGCAGGGTTACGGCTACACCTTC. Translating it yields CASSYSQGYGYTF.

The V call is TRBV19, the J call TRBJ1-5; 9 bases are a match to TRBD1. The CDR3 contains 15 residues. Trimming took 5 bases from V and 2 from J; bases not matched to a gene: 4. Per germline, CDR1 LNHDA and CDR2 SQIVND (reference sequence). CDR3 amino acids: CASSPRDRGNQPQHF. CDR3 nucleotide sequence: TGTGCCAGTAGTCCCCGGGACAGGGGCAATCAGCCCCAGCATTTT. The full variable domain, its missing parts supplied by reference TRBV19 and TRBJ1-5, is DGGITQSPKYLFRKEGQNVTLSCEQNLNHDAMYWYRQDPGQGLRLIYYSQIVNDFQKGDIAEGYSVSREKKESFPLTVTSAQKNPTAFYLCASSPRDRGNQPQHFGDGTRLSIL.

This sequence joins TRBV6-5 and TRBJ2-7; D unclear. Trimming cost V 5 bases and J 3 bases, with 14 bases left between them. Germline values: CDR1 MNHEY, CDR2 SVGAGI. The CDR3 loop spans 14 amino acids. Here the CDR3 reads CASSPVIFLYEQYF. The CDR3 bases are TGTGCCAGCAGTCCCGTTATTTTCCTCTACGAGCAGTACTTC.

The chain recombines TRBV27 with TRBJ2-5, with 14 bases identical to TRBD2. Per germline, CDR1 MNHEY and CDR2 SMNVEV (reference sequence). V was pared by 5 bases and J by 1 base, with 9 bases of the junction left unmatched. CDR3 length equals 18 residues. In DNA form, the CDR3 reads TGTGCCAGCAGTATCGGACTAGCGGGGGGAGGCCGCCAAGAGACCCAGTACTTC. Its protein is CASSIGLAGGGRQETQYF.

This chain links TRBV30 with TRBJ2-7; 8 bases fit TRBD1. The CDR3 is 14 amino acids. Germline trimming cut 4 bases from V and 6 bases from J; bases unmatched to any gene: 11. CDR1 and CDR2 (germline): GTSNPN, SVGIG (reference sequence). The CDR3 DNA follows: TGTGCCTGGAATCGACAGGGGTCCCTTGTCGAGCAGTACTTC. Protein sequence: CAWNRQGSLVEQYF.

The chain links TRBV19 to TRBJ1-2, with D maybe TRBD1 (6 bases). In germline, CDR1 is LNHDA, CDR2 SQIVND (reference sequence). This CDR3 has 14 residues. The germline V and J ends were trimmed by 5 bases and 4 bases, with 14 bases remaining between them. DNA for the CDR3: TGTGCCAGTAGTGGCGACAGGATTTCCTATGGCTACACCTTC. It is translated as CASSGDRISYGYTF.

This chain joins TRBV15 and TRBJ2-7, with D possibly matching TRBD2 (5 bases). CDR3 length: 15 residues. V was cut by 0 bases and J by 3 bases, with 12 bases left in between. The germline CDR1 and CDR2 sequences are LNHNV and YYDKDF (reference sequence). This chain's CDR3 is CATSRETGSVYEQYF. Written as DNA, the CDR3 is TGTGCCACCAGCAGAGAGACGGGATCCGTCTACGAGCAGTACTTC.